These 22 T cell receptor beta chains share one sample of origin, sequenced in a study of T cell repertoires in cytomegalovirus infection. TCRdb analysed the reads with MiXCR anew, one entry per CDR3 protein. The data hold some 130,000 distinct CDR3 sequences, with almost 9% observed a single time. The specimen was PBMCs. These receptor sequences come from a human donor in good health (CMV status not recorded). Some clones in this sample may be carry-over from other donors' samples.

The CDR3 DNA reads TGCAGCGTTGTTGTGTTCCGGAGGACCGCTAGCGGGGGGGCCGGGAAAGATACGCAGTATTTT. Protein sequence: CSVVVFRRTASGGAGKDTQYF. This sequence joins TRBV29-1 and TRBJ2-3, with 12 bases that match TRBD2. V shed 4 bases, J shed 5 bases, and the junction held 25 bases outside the gene matches. This CDR3 contains 21 residues. Germline CDR1 is SQVTM and CDR2 is ANQGSEA.

This clonotype was seen ten or more times. V usage is TRBV29-1 and J usage is TRBJ1-1, with a possible D match to TRBD1 (6 bases). The CDR3 totals 14 residues. Germline V gene sequence: CDR1 SQVTM, CDR2 ANQGSEA. The ends were cut back, 1 base at V and 4 bases at J, with 13 bases in the middle. The CDR3 bases are TGCAGCGTTGAAGGAGTTGGCAGGGGCACTGAAGCTTTCTTT. The encoded protein is CSVEGVGRGTEAFF.

This clonotype was counted only a few times. The chain employs TRBV20-1 and TRBJ2-2, with 7 bases matching TRBD2. Trimming cost V 3 bases and J 7 bases; bases outside gene matches: 11. CDR1 and CDR2 (germline): DFQATT, SNEGSKA (reference sequence). The CDR3 covers 15 residues. This chain's CDR3 is CSARSERDGFGELFF. The CDR3 DNA follows: TGCAGTGCTAGGTCAGAGCGGGACGGTTTCGGGGAGCTGTTTTTT.

V is TRBV4-1 and J is TRBJ1-6, with D possibly TRBD1 on 6 matching bases. V lost 0 bases and J 10 bases, leaving 13 bases between the germline ends. Germline V CDR1 and CDR2: MGHRA, YSYEKL. The CDR3 is 15 residues long. Here the CDR3 DNA reads TGCGCCAGCAGCCAAGATCCGGGGGGCAGCTCACCCCTCCACTTT. This codes for CASSQDPGGSSPLHF.

This clonotype has ten or more counts. V gene TRBV6-1 combines with J gene TRBJ2-6, with 13 bases fitting TRBD2. This CDR3 is built from 17 residues. Germline CDR1 is MNHNS and CDR2 is SASEGT. The trim removed 10 bases at V and 4 bases at J, leaving 10 bases unmatched. In nucleotides, the CDR3 is TGTGCCATCCTGAAAACTAGCGGGGGGGCCGGGGCCAACGTCCTGACTTTC. Protein product: CAILKTSGGAGANVLTF.

This clonotype was detected ten times or more. The chain uses TRBV7-2 and TRBJ1-1; weak D call: TRBD1 (5 bases). Germline V gives CDR1 SGHTA, CDR2 FQGNSA. The CDR3 is 13 residues long. V was clipped by 7 bases and J by 0 bases, with 9 bases between them. CDR3 amino acids: CASKGSVNTEAFF. DNA of the CDR3: TGTGCCAGCAAGGGGAGCGTGAACACTGAAGCTTTCTTT.

This clonotype came up many times. The genes are TRBV11-2 and TRBJ2-1; D is perhaps TRBD1 (5 bases). CDR3 length: 14 amino acids. V was shortened by 0 bases and J by 13 bases, with 16 bases between the two germline ends. Per the germline V gene, CDR1 is SGHAT and CDR2 is FQNNGV. The CDR3 is CASSLDPGAHVQFF. DNA for the CDR3: TGTGCCAGCAGCTTAGATCCTGGGGCCCATGTTCAGTTCTTC. Full variable domain (outside the CDR3, taken from reference TRBV11-2 and TRBJ2-1): EAGVAQSPRYKIIEKRQSVAFWCNPISGHATLYWYQQILGQGPKLLIQFQNNGVVDDSQLPKDRFSAERLKGVDSTLKIQPAKLEDSAVYLCASSLDPGAHVQFFGPGTRLTVL.

This clonotype has ten or more counts. The chain carries TRBV6-2 or TRBV6-3 and TRBJ1-1; possibly TRBD1 for D (6 bases). This CDR3 spans 13 amino acids. Germline loops: CDR1 MNHEY, CDR2 SVGEGT. The V and J ends lost 5 bases and 1 base respectively, with 8 bases between them. CDR3 sequence (DNA): TGTGCCAGCAGTCGGACAGAGAACACTGAAGCTTTCTTT. Translating gives CASSRTENTEAFF.

This clonotype showed up many times. The CDR3 DNA sequence: TGTGCCAGCAGCCCTCAGGGGGAGACTGAAGCTTTCTTT. This translates into CASSPQGETEAFF. This sequence joins TRBV7-9 and TRBJ1-1, with TRBD1 matching over 7 bases. Germline assignment: CDR1 SEHNR and CDR2 FQNEAQ (reference sequence). The CDR3 has 13 residues. The junction had 5 bases not matched to a gene; V was cut back by 5 bases and J by 5 bases.

This clonotype has at least ten counts. Here the CDR3 DNA reads TGTGCCAGCAGCTTAGCCCGACAGAATAATGAAAAACTGTTTTTT. Amino acid sequence: CASSLARQNNEKLFF. The gene calls are TRBV7-2 and TRBJ1-4; D possibly corresponds to TRBD1 (5 bases). Germline V gives CDR1 SGHTA, CDR2 FQGNSA. Deletions cut 0 bases from V and 4 bases from J, with 9 bases between. The CDR3 is 15 amino acids.

This clonotype was counted many times. This chain uses TRBV12-3 or TRBV12-4 with TRBJ2-2; 7 nucleotides align to TRBD1. The CDR3 extends over 16 amino acids. V lost 3 bases to trimming and J lost 1 base; unmatched junction nucleotides: 5. CDR3 sequence: CASSFARGKNTGELFF. The CDR3 nucleotides read TGTGCCAGCAGTTTCGCCAGGGGGAAGAACACCGGGGAGCTGTTTTTT.

The chain employs TRBV29-1 and TRBJ1-1, with D hard to call. The germline V gene has CDR1 SQVTM and CDR2 ANQGSEA. The CDR3 runs 12 residues. V was pared by 7 bases and J by 1 base, with 10 bases between. Written as DNA, the CDR3 is TGCAGCGCTGGACGGGGGAACACTGAAGCTTTCTTT. It is translated as CSAGRGNTEAFF.

This clonotype appeared many times. V is TRBV28 and J is TRBJ2-3; 10 nucleotides agree with TRBD1. Germline-derived CDR1 and CDR2 are MDHEN and SYDVKM. V was pared by 4 bases and J by 6 bases, with 10 bases of the junction left unmatched. The CDR3 sequence is 16 residues long. In DNA, the CDR3 is TGTGCCAGCAGTTCGCCGGGACAGGGGTCAGGGGATACGCAGTATTTT. Translated, it gives CASSSPGQGSGDTQYF.

This clonotype was picked up many times. The chain combines TRBV7-6 with TRBJ1-4, with D maybe TRBD1 (5 bases). CDR3 length equals 17 residues. V was shortened by 5 bases and J by 1 base, with 17 bases between the two germline ends. Germline CDR1 SGHVS, CDR2 FNYEAQ. The CDR3 DNA is TGTGCCAGCAGCGCCCTCTGGGGCGGGGAAACTAATGAAAAACTGTTTTTT. Its protein is CASSALWGGETNEKLFF.

This clonotype has at least ten counts. This chain joins TRBV28 and TRBJ1-5; no firm D call. CDR1 is MDHEN, CDR2 SYDVKM, per germline. The V gene lost 3 bases and the J gene lost 3 bases, with 12 bases spanning the gap. The CDR3 consists of 15 residues. The CDR3 DNA reads as TGTGCCAGCAGTTTTGGTGGGAGACCCAATCAGCCCCAGCATTTT. It encodes CASSFGGRPNQPQHF.

The chain combines TRBV7-3 with TRBJ1-1; D not certain. Germline loops: CDR1 SGHTA, CDR2 FQGTGA. The CDR3 extends over 12 amino acids. With 1 base removed from V and 8 bases from J, the gap between germline ends came to 8 bases. CDR3 protein: CASSLKGGEAFF. The CDR3 nucleotides are TGTGCCAGCAGCTTAAAGGGAGGGGAAGCTTTCTTT.

The rearrangement joins TRBV28 to TRBJ2-3; weak D call: TRBD2 (6 bases). The germline gives CDR1 MDHEN, CDR2 SYDVKM. V was trimmed by 5 bases and J by 2 bases, leaving 20 bases between them. CDR3 length equals 17 residues. CDR3 protein: CASSPRKGLLYTDTQYF. In DNA, the CDR3 is TGTGCCAGCAGTCCTCGCAAGGGACTCCTGTACACAGATACGCAGTATTTT.

Many counts were recorded for this clonotype. The genes are TRBV27 and TRBJ2-7; no reliable D call. The V end was cut by 6 bases, the J end by 0 bases, with 6 bases between. Germline V lookup: CDR1 MNHEY, CDR2 SMNVEV (reference sequence). This CDR3 spans 12 amino acids. The CDR3 DNA follows: TGTGCCAGCAGCCAGAACTCCTACGAGCAGTACTTC. Amino acid sequence: CASSQNSYEQYF.

Ten or more counts support this clonotype. The rearrangement links TRBV2 to TRBJ2-7; D gene ambiguous. Germline CDR1 SNHLY, CDR2 FYNNEI. The CDR3 sequence is 13 residues long. V was pared by 6 bases and J by 4 bases, with 13 bases between. CDR3 region: CASRTPERYEQYF. CDR3 bases: TGTGCCAGCAGGACCCCGGAAAGATACGAGCAGTACTTC.

This clonotype occurred many times. The chain links TRBV7-2 to TRBJ1-6; a weak D match, TRBD1 (5 bases). CDR3 length equals 14 residues. In germline, CDR1 is SGHTA, CDR2 FQGNSA. V was trimmed by 2 bases and J by 6 bases, leaving 8 bases between them. The CDR3 loop is CASSLWGTNSPLHF. The CDR3 DNA sequence: TGTGCCAGCAGCTTATGGGGGACTAATTCACCCCTCCACTTT.

This chain connects TRBV4-1 to TRBJ2-4; D is ambiguous. This CDR3 spans 15 amino acids. CDR1 is MGHRA, CDR2 YSYEKL, per germline. The germline V and J ends were trimmed by 0 bases and 8 bases, with 14 bases remaining between them. CDR3 in amino acids: CASSQDIFYSDIQYF. CDR3 sequence (DNA): TGCGCCAGCAGCCAAGATATCTTTTATTCGGACATTCAGTACTTC.

This chain joins TRBV3-1 and TRBJ1-5, with TRBD1 identical over 9 bases. V lost 4 bases to trimming and J lost 2 bases; unmatched junction nucleotides: 6. CDR3 length: 16 residues. CDR1 LGHDT and CDR2 YNNKEL come from the germline V gene (reference sequence). The CDR3 protein is CASSLTGGSGNQPQHF. As DNA, the CDR3 is TGTGCCAGCAGCCTGACAGGGGGAAGTGGCAATCAGCCCCAGCATTTT.